This T cell receptor (beta chain) was sequenced for a study of control samples from healthy donors and cancer patients. Trimming removed 3 bases from V and 6 bases from J, with 6 bases in between. CDR1 is SGHRS and CDR2 is YFSETQ in the germline V gene. CDR3 size: 12 residues. The table came from immunoSEQ multiplex PCR; TCRdb's copy has only in-frame clones and leaves some out. This sample has about 120,000 clones, with approximately 87% found just once. This TCR was recovered from a man aged 25-45 years in good health. The sample was blood. The chain uses TRBV5-1 and TRBJ2-2; D gene unclear. CDR3: CASSYSAGELFF. As DNA, the CDR3 is TGCGCCAGCAGCTACAGCGCCGGGGAGCTGTTTTTT.